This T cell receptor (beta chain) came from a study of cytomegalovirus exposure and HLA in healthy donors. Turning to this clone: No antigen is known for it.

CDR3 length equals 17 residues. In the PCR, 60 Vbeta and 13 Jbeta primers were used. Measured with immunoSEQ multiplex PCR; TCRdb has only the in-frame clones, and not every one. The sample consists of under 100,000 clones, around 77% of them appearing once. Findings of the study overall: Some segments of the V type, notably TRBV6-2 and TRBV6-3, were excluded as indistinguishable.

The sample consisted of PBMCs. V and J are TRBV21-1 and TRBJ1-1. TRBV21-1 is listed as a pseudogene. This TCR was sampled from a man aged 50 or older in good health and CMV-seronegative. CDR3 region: CASSRRLQIKADTEAFF. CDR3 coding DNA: TGTGCCAGCAGCCGCCGATTACAGATTAAAGCGGACACTGAAGCTTTCTTT.